This paragraph reports one T cell receptor (beta chain). This record belongs to a study of T-cell memory formation after mild COVID-19. This CDR3 spans 15 amino acids. V was pared by 0 bases and J by 1 base, with 10 bases between. Germline V CDR1 and CDR2: SGDLS, YYNGEE. TCRdb itself ran the 5' RACE reads through MiXCR, one entry per CDR3 protein. The sample lists approximately 400,000 distinct CDR3 sequences; about 24% were seen once. Sequencing input: PBMCs or a T cell subset sorted from them (not recorded which). The chain combines TRBV9 with TRBJ1-1; D unclear. The clonotype comes from an adult woman who had mild COVID-19 (a few samples of this study predate the infection). Cell type and time point are not known. As DNA, the CDR3 is TGTGCCAGCAGCGTAGGGCCCGGGCCGAACACTGAAGCTTTCTTT. Residues: CASSVGPGPNTEAFF.